What follows describes a single T cell receptor beta chain. The method was immunoSEQ multiplex PCR; TCRdb's version includes in-frame clones alone and lacks a portion of them. Of about 220,000 clones listed, approximately 77% are singletons. The entry originates in a study of blood T cell repertoires in COVID-19. Study details: Samples came from the United States, Italy and Spain, spanning acute and convalescent COVID-19. In each case, the material was cDNA or gDNA derived from T cells, B-cell-depleted T cells, or PBMCs.

V lost 5 bases and J lost 4, with 11 bases in between. Looked up from germline, CDR1 is SEHNR and CDR2 is FQNEAQ (reference sequence). This CDR3 contains 13 residues. This chain connects TRBV7-9 to TRBJ1-2; no reliable D call. This TCR was sampled from a woman aged 80 or older with acute or convalescent COVID-19. The sequenced sample was peripheral blood. CDR3 residues: CASSPRSSYGYTF. In nucleotides, the CDR3 is TGTGCCAGCAGCCCAAGGAGCAGCTATGGCTACACCTTC.